Below are 14 T cell receptor beta chains sequenced from a single sample in a study of cytomegalovirus exposure and HLA in healthy donors (dated 2017 in TCRdb). To prepare the library, the immunoSEQ multiplex PCR assay was applied. For the multiplex PCR, a mixture combining 60 forward primers for TCR Vbeta segments and 13 reverse primers for TCR Jbeta segments was used. TCRdb's version of the immuneACCESS table is confined to in-frame rearrangements and falls short of the full clone set. An unresolved V gene accounts for under half of the shortfall where checked; the remainder is of unknown origin. This sample is represented by roughly 130,000 clones; around 80% of them were singletons. Jointly, the top ten make up 1.8% of the sample. The sample comprised PBMCs. The receptors stem from a man aged 40-49 years in good health and CMV-seronegative.

The rearrangement uses TRBV28 and TRBJ2-5; 9 bases match TRBD2. This CDR3 is built from 16 residues. Germline loops: CDR1 MDHEN, CDR2 SYDVKM. V shed 3 bases, J shed 0 bases, and the junction held 5 bases outside the gene matches. The CDR3 nucleotides read TGTGCCAGCAGTTTGCTGCTAGCGGGGAACCAAGAGACCCAGTACTTC. It specifies CASSLLLAGNQETQYF.

The V call is TRBV5-4, the J call TRBJ2-1, with TRBD1 matching 7 bases. Looked up from germline, CDR1 is SGHNT and CDR2 is YYREEE (reference sequence). The CDR3 sequence is 16 residues long. The J segment lost 3 bases and the V segment lost 0 bases, leaving 6 bases of the junction unmatched. The CDR3 bases are TGTGCCAGCAGCTTGGCCCCTTGGGACAGCTACAATGAGCAGTTCTTC. It codes for CASSLAPWDSYNEQFF.

The V and J genes are TRBV5-4 and TRBJ2-5; a weak D match, TRBD1 (5 bases). Germline loops: CDR1 SGHNT, CDR2 YYREEE (reference sequence). V was pared by 4 bases and J by 4 bases, with 20 bases between. The CDR3 spans 16 residues. The CDR3 DNA is TGTGCCAGCAGCCCGTTACCCCAGGGCGCTCCAGAGACCCAGTACTTC. It translates to CASSPLPQGAPETQYF. The full variable domain, its missing parts supplied by reference TRBV5-4 and TRBJ2-5, is ETGVTQSPTHLIKTRGQQVTLRCSSQSGHNTVSWYQQALGQGPQFIFQYYREEENGRGNFPPRFSGLQFPNYSSELNVNALELDDSALYLCASSPLPQGAPETQYFGPGTRLLVL.

A few counts support this clone. The V gene is TRBV14, the J gene TRBJ1-4; D not resolved. CDR3 size: 14 residues. V lost 3 bases and J lost 2, with 7 bases in between. Germline V gene sequence: CDR1 SGHDN, CDR2 FVKESK. CDR3: CASSHVATNEKLFF. The CDR3 region has the DNA TGTGCCAGCAGCCACGTGGCCACTAATGAAAAACTGTTTTTT.

The DNA for the CDR3 is TGTGCCAGCAGTGAGGTACTAGCGAACTACGAGCAGTACTTC. Translating it yields CASSEVLANYEQYF. The chain employs TRBV2 and TRBJ2-7; 7 nucleotides line up with TRBD2. V gave up 3 bases and J gave up 3 bases; unmatched junction bases: 5. The CDR3 covers 14 residues. Germline CDR1 SNHLY, CDR2 FYNNEI.

This chain joins TRBV28 and TRBJ2-7; possibly TRBD2 for D (5 bases). V was shortened by 6 bases and J by 6 bases, with 24 bases between the two germline ends. Germline CDR1 is MDHEN and CDR2 is SYDVKM. This CDR3 is built from 16 residues. CDR3 nucleotide sequence: TGTGCCAGCAGCCCTCCCCGGGCGGGCAGTGCTGGCGAGCAGTACTTC. Translated, it gives CASSPPRAGSAGEQYF.

This rearrangement joins TRBV28 to TRBJ2-7; TRBD2 might be the D (5 bases). Germline CDR1 reads MDHEN; CDR2 reads SYDVKM. The CDR3 has 13 residues. The V end lost 3 bases, the J end lost 7 bases, and 13 bases lay between the germline ends. The CDR3 loop reads CASSLQLPGEQYF. CDR3 DNA sequence: TGTGCCAGCAGTTTGCAGCTGCCGGGGGAGCAGTACTTC.

The V call is TRBV29-1, the J call TRBJ1-4; 9 bases map to TRBD1. The CDR3 has 12 residues. Trimming removed 7 bases from V and 6 bases from J; junction bases left unmatched: 3. CDR1 SQVTM and CDR2 ANQGSEA come from the germline V gene. The CDR3 sequence: CSAGTGHEKLFF. The CDR3 bases are TGCAGCGCCGGGACAGGGCATGAAAAACTGTTTTTT.

In the case of this clone: Compared with germline, one end of the junction differs, possibly owing to a read error. The CDR3 DNA sequence: TGTGCCAGCAATGAAGTGATAGGACAGCTTTACGAGCAGTACTTC. Protein sequence: CASNEVIGQLYEQYF. The chain combines TRBV6-1 with TRBJ2-7; D perhaps matches TRBD1 (6 bases). This CDR3 contains 15 residues. Germline V gives CDR1 MNHNS, CDR2 SASEGT.

This chain connects TRBV2 to TRBJ1-1; a possible D gene is TRBD1 (5 bases). The CDR3 has 14 residues. The germline gives CDR1 SNHLY, CDR2 FYNNEI. V was clipped by 3 bases and J by 5 bases, with 13 bases between them. This CDR3 reads CASSEWQGWTEAFF. Here the CDR3 DNA reads TGTGCCAGCAGTGAGTGGCAGGGATGGACTGAAGCTTTCTTT.

The chain recombines TRBV2 with TRBJ2-2; D might be TRBD2 (5 bases). Germline-derived CDR1 and CDR2 are SNHLY and FYNNEI. Trimming removed 2 bases from V and 5 bases from J, with 12 bases in between. The CDR3 consists of 15 residues. DNA of the CDR3: TGTGCCAGCAGTGAAACAGCGGTGGGGACCGGGGAGCTGTTTTTT. This translates into CASSETAVGTGELFF.

To note about this clone: Relative to the germline gene, one junction end is altered; a read error may explain this. The chain carries TRBV7-9 and TRBJ2-2; D gene uncertain. Germline CDR1 is SEHNR and CDR2 is FQNEAQ (reference sequence). The CDR3 totals 16 residues. The CDR3 sequence is CSSSLGLGRNTGELFF. The CDR3 DNA sequence: TGTTCCAGCAGCTTAGGTTTGGGCCGGAACACCGGGGAGCTGTTTTTT.

The rearrangement joins TRBV11-2 to TRBJ2-2; 8 nucleotides match TRBD2. The CDR3 contains 16 residues. J gave up 0 bases and V 0 bases, and 0 bases lay outside the gene matches. Per germline, CDR1 SGHAT and CDR2 FQNNGV. This chain's CDR3 is CASSLDGGANTGELFF. The DNA of the CDR3 is TGTGCCAGCAGCTTAGACGGGGGGGCGAACACCGGGGAGCTGTTTTTT.

This rearrangement joins TRBV5-6 to TRBJ2-3; 16 positions match TRBD2. The CDR3 runs to 19 residues. CDR1 and CDR2 from the germline V gene are SGHDT and YYEEEE. V gave up 4 bases and J gave up 2 bases; unmatched junction bases: 10. The CDR3 sequence is CASSVGLAGGYSYTDTQYF. CDR3 DNA: TGTGCCAGCAGCGTGGGACTAGCGGGAGGGTACTCGTACACAGATACGCAGTATTTT.